The clone carrying this T cell receptor (beta chain) has more than one count but fewer than ten. The CDR3 has 15 residues. V lost 6 bases to trimming and J lost 5 bases; unmatched junction nucleotides: 8. Germline V gene data show CDR1 as MNHNY and CDR2 as SVGAGI (reference sequence). This sample was taken from a study of T cells of healthy individuals. TCRdb fed the 5' RACE reads into MiXCR, producing one record per CDR3 protein. Among approximately 50,000 distinct CDR3 sequences listed, 14% to 15% were seen once. This receptor was obtained from a human donor in good health. The rearrangement links TRBV6-6 to TRBJ1-5; 9 bases fit TRBD1. For the CDR3, the DNA is TGTGCCAGCAGCCCGGGACAGGGCGGGGATCAGCCCCAGCATTTT. Its protein product is CASSPGQGGDQPQHF.